These 20 T cell receptor beta chains were sequenced from one sample in a study of OX40 agonist ivuxolimab in advanced cancers. Only in-frame clones appear in the TCRdb table, and some are missing; sequencing was by immunoSEQ multiplex PCR. The repertoire holds more than 60,000 clones, with around 83% as singletons. The source material was CD4+ or CD8+ T cells sorted from blood, sampled in a trial of the OX40 agonist ivuxolimab. These receptor sequences come from an adult with an advanced solid tumor such as melanoma, head and neck, liver or kidney cancer.

The chain employs TRBV7-2 and TRBJ1-2; D is unresolved. The CDR3 loop spans 15 amino acids. V lost 2 bases and J 8 bases, leaving 18 bases between the germline ends. Germline CDR1 SGHTA, CDR2 FQGNSA. The CDR3 coding sequence is TGTGCCAGCAGCTTAAGATTGAGGAGGGCGCAGGGCTACACCTTC. Its translation is CASSLRLRRAQGYTF.

The chain links TRBV6-1 to TRBJ1-5; no firm D call. From germline, CDR1 is MNHNS and CDR2 SASEGT. The V gene lost 5 bases and the J gene lost 12 bases, with 17 bases spanning the gap. This CDR3 is built from 13 residues. As DNA, the CDR3 is TGTGCCAGCAGTCCCCACAAGGATGAAGTCCAGCATTTT. This codes for CASSPHKDEVQHF.

The chain has TRBV5-1 and TRBJ1-4; 9 bases line up with TRBD1. After removal of 4 bases from V and 0 bases from J, the junction contained 10 bases not matched to a gene. This CDR3 has 18 residues. CDR1 is SGHRS, CDR2 YFSETQ, per germline. In nucleotides, the CDR3 is TGCGCCAGCAGCCCGGGAAGTTGGACAGGGGCAACTAATGAAAAACTGTTTTTT. Translation: CASSPGSWTGATNEKLFF.

The V gene is TRBV29-1, the J gene TRBJ2-4; 7 nucleotides agree with TRBD1. The germline V gene encodes CDR1 SQVTM and CDR2 ANQGSEA. This CDR3 contains 13 residues. With V trimmed by 6 bases and J by 9 bases, 11 bases remained unmatched. CDR3 bases: TGCAGCGTGCAGACCGGGACAGTGGCCATTCAGTACTTC. It specifies CSVQTGTVAIQYF.

The chain couples TRBV5-1 to TRBJ1-1; D is unclear. CDR1 SGHRS and CDR2 YFSETQ come from the germline V gene. Trimming removed 0 bases from V and 4 bases from J, with 7 bases in between. The CDR3 sequence is 13 residues long. CDR3 sequence (DNA): TGCGCCAGCAGCTTGGGAGGGATCACTGAAGCTTTCTTT. This sequence encodes CASSLGGITEAFF.

The chain combines TRBV7-8 with TRBJ1-3; D might be TRBD1 (5 bases). The CDR3 is made up of 18 amino acids. CDR1 and CDR2 from the germline V gene are SGHVS and FQNEAQ. The V end was cut by 5 bases, the J end by 2 bases, with 22 bases between. CDR3 DNA sequence: TGTGCCAGCAGCCCTGGGGCAGGGTGGCTTAGAACTGGAAACACCATATATTTT. Amino acids: CASSPGAGWLRTGNTIYF.

The chain uses TRBV6-5 and TRBJ1-1; D is perhaps TRBD1 (5 bases). Trimming removed 2 bases at V and 8 bases at J, with 9 bases between. Germline V gene sequence: CDR1 MNHEY, CDR2 SVGAGI. The CDR3 is made up of 12 amino acids. The CDR3 here is CASSYRGLEAFF. The CDR3 DNA sequence: TGTGCCAGCAGTTACAGGGGCCTAGAAGCTTTCTTT.

V is TRBV27 and J is TRBJ1-5, with 10 bases matching TRBD1. The CDR3 loop spans 14 amino acids. The J segment lost 6 bases and the V segment lost 4 bases, leaving 3 bases of the junction unmatched. Germline V CDR1 and CDR2: MNHEY, SMNVEV (reference sequence). CDR3 amino acids: CASSSWTGGQPQHF. CDR3 DNA sequence: TGTGCCAGCAGTTCCTGGACAGGGGGTCAGCCCCAGCATTTT.

This sequence joins TRBV10-2 and TRBJ1-5; D perhaps matches TRBD1 (5 bases). Trimming removed 6 bases from V and 4 bases from J, with 16 bases in between. This CDR3 is built from 15 residues. Germline CDR1 is WSHSY and CDR2 is SAAADI. DNA for the CDR3: TGCGCCAGCAGCCTCGGGCAGGGCCTAAATCAGCCCCAGCATTTT. It specifies CASSLGQGLNQPQHF.

J is TRBJ2-5 and V is TRBV25-1; D remains unclear. CDR1 is MGHDK and CDR2 is SYGVNS in the germline V gene. Trimming left V 5 bases short and J 2 bases short, with 9 bases between. The CDR3 covers 13 residues. The CDR3 DNA reads TGTGCCAGCAGTCCCTGGAAGCAAGAGACCCAGTACTTC. Translating it yields CASSPWKQETQYF.

The DNA of the CDR3 is TGTGCCAGCAGCTCCCCGACTAATGAGCAGTTCTTC. The encoded protein is CASSSPTNEQFF. This chain joins TRBV5-4 and TRBJ2-1; D is unclear. Germline CDR1 SGHNT, CDR2 YYREEE (reference sequence). The CDR3 length is 12 residues. V was cut by 3 bases and J by 7 bases, with 8 bases left in between.

This chain joins TRBV7-9 and TRBJ1-2; D gene uncertain. The CDR3 runs to 17 residues. V shed 5 bases and J shed 0 bases, with 19 bases lying between them. The V gene's germline CDR1 is SEHNR and CDR2 FQNEAQ (reference sequence). CDR3 bases: TGTGCCAGCAGCCCTCAAGCCGAATTTTCTCCTAACTATGGCTACACCTTC. Its translation is CASSPQAEFSPNYGYTF.

This clone appeared a single time. The rearrangement joins TRBV5-8 to TRBJ2-7; perhaps TRBD1 as D (5 bases). The germline V and J ends were trimmed by 4 bases and 2 bases, with 25 bases remaining between them. CDR1 is SGHTS and CDR2 is YDEGEE in the germline V gene. CDR3 length: 18 amino acids. The DNA for the CDR3 is TGTGCCAGCAGCCAAACCAGGGCGGTAGGGTACACTGCCTACGAGCAGTACTTC. It codes for CASSQTRAVGYTAYEQYF. The entire variable domain, with the rest obtained from reference TRBV5-8 and TRBJ2-7, is as follows: EAGVTQSPTHLIKTRGQQATLRCSPISGHTSVYWYQQALGLGLQFLLWYDEGEERNRGNFPPRFSGRQFPNYSSELNVNALELEDSALYLCASSQTRAVGYTAYEQYFGPGTRLTVT.

The CDR3 loop reads CASSISRGRTDTQYF. The CDR3 DNA sequence: TGTGCCAGTAGTATCAGCAGGGGGCGCACAGATACGCAGTATTTT. The rearrangement links TRBV19 to TRBJ2-3; TRBD1 matches 8 bases. The CDR3 loop spans 15 amino acids. The V and J ends lost 3 bases and 1 base, in that order; junction bases with no gene match: 3. Germline CDR1 LNHDA, CDR2 SQIVND (reference sequence).

The rearrangement links TRBV5-1 to TRBJ2-4, with D possibly TRBD1 on 5 matching bases. This CDR3 region has 15 residues. CDR1 is SGHRS and CDR2 is YFSETQ in the germline V gene. The ends were cut back, 0 bases at V and 4 bases at J, with 11 bases in the middle. CDR3 amino acids: CASSLDQGRKNIQYF. DNA of the CDR3: TGCGCCAGCAGCTTGGATCAGGGTAGGAAAAACATTCAGTACTTC.

J is TRBJ2-2 and V is TRBV5-5; TRBD1 is a possible D gene (5 bases). Trimming left V 2 bases short and J 7 bases short, with 15 bases between. CDR1 and CDR2 (germline): SGHKS, YYEKEE (reference sequence). CDR3 length: 15 residues. CDR3 sequence: CASSFRVTLGGELFF. CDR3 coding DNA: TGTGCCAGCAGCTTCAGGGTGACCTTGGGCGGGGAGCTGTTTTTT.

The chain employs TRBV7-9 and TRBJ1-1; 7 bases agree with TRBD1. The CDR3 runs to 15 residues. Trimming cost V 4 bases and J 0 bases; bases outside gene matches: 5. Germline V gene sequence: CDR1 SEHNR, CDR2 FQNEAQ (reference sequence). The CDR3 here is CASSWTGAMNTEAFF. In nucleotides, the CDR3 is TGTGCCAGCAGCTGGACAGGTGCCATGAACACTGAAGCTTTCTTT.

The rearrangement joins TRBV5-5 to TRBJ1-2; TRBD1 might be the D (6 bases). V was trimmed by 1 base and J by 0 bases, leaving 10 bases between them. The CDR3 is 15 amino acids. Germline V CDR1 and CDR2: SGHKS, YYEKEE (reference sequence). The CDR3 is CASSLMTGPNYGYTF. The CDR3 region has the DNA TGTGCCAGCAGCTTGATGACAGGCCCTAACTATGGCTACACCTTC.

This chain links TRBV5-5 with TRBJ1-1; weak D call: TRBD1 (5 bases). The V and J ends lost 2 bases and 1 base respectively, with 6 bases between them. The length of the CDR3 is 13 residues. CDR1 is SGHKS and CDR2 is YYEKEE in the germline V gene (reference sequence). The DNA for the CDR3 is TGTGCCAGCAGCTTAACAGGGAACACTGAAGCTTTCTTT. Encoded protein: CASSLTGNTEAFF.

Sample share makes this clone medium-sized. V and J are TRBV7-9 and TRBJ1-1; possible D gene TRBD1, 6 bases. Deletions cut 3 bases from V and 4 bases from J, with 12 bases between. Germline V lookup: CDR1 SEHNR, CDR2 FQNEAQ (reference sequence). The CDR3 length is 14 residues. This chain's CDR3 is CASSLAGAGTEAFF. The CDR3 coding sequence is TGTGCCAGCAGCTTGGCAGGGGCTGGCACTGAAGCTTTCTTT.